The next 31 T cell receptor beta chains were all read from a single sample in a study of regulatory T cells in long-lasting Graves disease. Regarding time point: newly diagnosed GD, antithyroid drugs for less than 3 months. Following extraction of RNA from PBMCs, that RNA was used to make the TCR library. Construction of TCR beta libraries relied on iRepertoire HTBI primers and on Arm-PCR targeting CDR3 regions. TCRdb re-derived calls from the multiplex PCR reads in MiXCR, one entry per CDR3 protein. The sample yields 200,000 to 250,000 distinct CDR3 sequences, roughly a fifth seen once. These records were also assigned to another study, of T cells in Graves' hyperthyroidism and ophthalmopathy.

Sequenced material: peripheral blood mononuclear cells (PBMCs), taken at new diagnosis, from a patient treated with antithyroid drugs. The receptors were gathered from a woman aged 25 to 39 with Graves disease.

This clonotype has ten or more counts. The chain is built from TRBV5-5 and TRBJ1-1, with D hard to call. CDR1 and CDR2 (germline): SGHKS, YYEKEE (reference sequence). CDR3 size: 13 residues. V lost 0 bases, J lost 6 bases, and 9 bases lay in between. The CDR3 DNA reads TGTGCCAGCAGCTTGGCGTTATTCGCTGAAGCTTTCTTT. Translation: CASSLALFAEAFF. Based on the CDR3 plus reference TRBV5-5 and TRBJ1-1, the full variable domain is DAGVTQSPTHLIKTRGQQVTLRCSPISGHKSVSWYQQVLGQGPQFIFQYYEKEERGRGNFPDRFSARQFPNYSSELNVNALLLGDSALYLCASSLALFAEAFFGQGTRLTVV.

This clonotype was detected once. CDR3 sequence: CASWGLLKAGELFF. In DNA, the CDR3 is TGTGCCAGCTGGGGACTCCTGAAGGCCGGGGAGCTGTTTTTT. V is TRBV2 and J is TRBJ2-2; tentatively, D is TRBD2 (6 bases). From germline, CDR1 is SNHLY and CDR2 FYNNEI. The V and J ends lost 8 bases and 6 bases respectively, with 16 bases between them. The CDR3 has 14 amino acids.

This clonotype was counted at least ten times. A much larger clone lies a single base off, so this may be a read error. The rearrangement joins TRBV27 to TRBJ1-1, with a tentative D call TRBD1 (6 bases). The V end lost 5 bases, the J end lost 1 base, and 17 bases lay between the germline ends. This CDR3 comprises 16 residues. Germline CDR1 is MNHEY and CDR2 is SMNVEV (reference sequence). CDR3 bases: TGTGCCAGCAGTGACCGGGGACAAACCCCGAACACTGAAGCTTTCTTT. Translated: CASSDRGQTPNTEAFF.

The table lists this clonotype with many counts. The chain links TRBV6-1 to TRBJ2-3; 11 bases line up with TRBD2. The J segment lost 2 bases and the V segment lost 5 bases, leaving 6 bases of the junction unmatched. CDR3 length equals 16 residues. Germline-derived CDR1 and CDR2 are MNHNS and SASEGT. This CDR3 is CASSHGTSGNTDTQYF. The CDR3 bases are TGTGCCAGCAGTCACGGGACTAGCGGAAACACAGATACGCAGTATTTT.

At least ten counts were recorded for this clonotype. This chain uses TRBV25-1 with TRBJ2-5; 7 bases line up with TRBD1. Trimming took 3 bases from V and 2 from J; bases not matched to a gene: 6. The CDR3 extends over 15 amino acids. In germline, CDR1 is MGHDK, CDR2 SYGVNS. The CDR3: CASSDGTAMQETQYF. CDR3 DNA sequence: TGTGCCAGCAGTGATGGGACAGCAATGCAAGAGACCCAGTACTTC.

This clonotype was seen at least ten times. This sequence joins TRBV3-1 and TRBJ1-1, with no clear D. V lost 4 bases and J 4 bases, leaving 16 bases between the germline ends. The V gene's germline CDR1 is LGHDT and CDR2 YNNKEL (reference sequence). This CDR3 comprises 15 residues. CDR3 DNA sequence: TGTGCCAGCAGCCTAACCGGAATTCCTTCCACTGAAGCTTTCTTT. Translated, it gives CASSLTGIPSTEAFF.

This clonotype was seen repeatedly, ten times or more. This chain joins TRBV9 and TRBJ2-5, with D possibly being TRBD1 or TRBD2 (5 bases each). The V end was cut by 5 bases, the J end by 10 bases, with 18 bases between. Germline V gene data show CDR1 as SGDLS and CDR2 as YYNGEE. This CDR3 spans 13 amino acids. The CDR3 reads CASSEGPSADQYF. In DNA form, the CDR3 reads TGTGCCAGCAGTGAGGGGCCCTCCGCGGACCAGTACTTC.

This clonotype was recorded at least ten times. The CDR3: CASRVDGENTEAFF. The CDR3, as DNA: TGTGCCAGCAGAGTGGACGGGGAGAACACTGAAGCTTTCTTT. V and J are TRBV2 and TRBJ1-1; no clear D gene. Germline V gene data show CDR1 as SNHLY and CDR2 as FYNNEI. This CDR3 has 14 amino acids. V gave up 6 bases and J gave up 1 base, with 12 bases separating them.

This clonotype was observed at least ten times. This chain connects TRBV30 to TRBJ2-1; TRBD1 aligns across 7 bases. The CDR3 runs to 14 residues. Unmatched junction bases numbered 6, after V lost 6 bases and J lost 1 base. Germline values: CDR1 GTSNPN, CDR2 SVGIG (reference sequence). Written as DNA, the CDR3 is TGTGCCTGCCTCCGGGACAGATCCTACAATGAGCAGTTCTTC. This sequence encodes CACLRDRSYNEQFF.

This clonotype was counted ten times or more. This chain joins TRBV6-5 and TRBJ1-2; TRBD1 matches 7 bases. J lost 6 bases, V lost 2 bases, and 12 bases had no gene match. CDR1 and CDR2 (germline): MNHEY, SVGAGI. The CDR3 is 16 amino acids. CDR3 DNA: TGTGCCAGCAGTTACATCGAACAGGGGAAGAGTAATGGCTACACCTTC. Protein product: CASSYIEQGKSNGYTF.

In this sample, this clonotype turned up many times. The J gene is TRBJ1-2, the V gene TRBV15, with D possibly matching TRBD1 (6 bases). Germline V gives CDR1 LNHNV, CDR2 YYDKDF (reference sequence). The ends were cut back, 6 bases at V and 4 bases at J, with 12 bases in the middle. This CDR3 spans 13 amino acids. The CDR3 is CATRPQGSYGYTF. The CDR3, as DNA: TGTGCCACCAGGCCCCAGGGGAGCTATGGCTACACCTTC.

This clonotype was detected many times. V is TRBV9 and J is TRBJ1-6; D is undetermined. Between the trimmed V and J ends, which lost 1 base and 7 bases, there was a span of 9 bases. The CDR3 totals 14 residues. Germline V lookup: CDR1 SGDLS, CDR2 YYNGEE. The CDR3 protein is CASSVLGKNSPLHF. CDR3 bases: TGTGCCAGCAGCGTACTGGGGAAGAATTCACCCCTCCACTTT.

This clonotype was detected many times. The rearrangement uses TRBV12-3 or TRBV12-4 and TRBJ2-5, with no clear D. The V end lost 2 bases, the J end lost 3 bases, and 10 bases lay between the germline ends. This CDR3 is built from 14 residues. The CDR3 loop reads CASSLLGSEETQYF. The CDR3 DNA sequence: TGTGCCAGCAGTTTATTGGGGTCTGAAGAGACCCAGTACTTC.

Ten or more counts support this clonotype. The rearrangement links TRBV27 to TRBJ2-2, with 8 bases identical to TRBD1. Germline assignment: CDR1 MNHEY and CDR2 SMNVEV (reference sequence). The trim removed 2 bases at V and 6 bases at J, leaving 8 bases unmatched. The length of the CDR3 is 16 residues. CDR3 in amino acids: CASSLHGQGQAGELFF. In DNA form, the CDR3 reads TGTGCCAGCAGTTTACACGGACAGGGACAGGCCGGGGAGCTGTTTTTT.

In its sample, this clonotype was seen many times. This chain links TRBV6-2 or TRBV6-3 with TRBJ2-3; D is uncertain. Looked up from germline, CDR1 is MNHEY and CDR2 is SVGEGT. The germline V and J ends were trimmed by 2 bases and 9 bases, with 9 bases remaining between them. CDR3 length: 12 residues. CDR3 nucleotides: TGTGCCAGCAGTTACACGGCGGAGACGCAGTATTTT. Translation gives CASSYTAETQYF.

This clonotype was counted many times. This chain joins TRBV10-3 and TRBJ1-1; unclear D gene. The CDR3 contains 13 residues. Germline V gene lookup returns CDR1 ENHRY and CDR2 SYGVKD. V was shortened by 10 bases and J by 0 bases, with 12 bases between the two germline ends. In DNA, the CDR3 is TGTGCCACCCAGTGGCAACTGAACACTGAAGCTTTCTTT. Translated: CATQWQLNTEAFF.

The chain couples TRBV12-3 or TRBV12-4 to TRBJ1-6, with D uncertain. The CDR3 is 14 residues long. Trimming left V 5 bases short and J 3 bases short, with 8 bases between. The CDR3 reads CASSGSLYNSPLHF. The CDR3 DNA reads as TGTGCCAGCAGTGGCTCCCTCTATAATTCACCCCTCCACTTT.

This clonotype was picked up many times. The genes are TRBV28 and TRBJ2-7; 9 positions match TRBD2. Germline V lookup: CDR1 MDHEN, CDR2 SYDVKM. The CDR3 spans 17 residues. V shed 5 bases and J 2 bases; nucleotides not matched to a gene: 13. The CDR3: CASSPNLWTSVTYEQYF. The CDR3 DNA reads as TGTGCCAGCAGTCCAAACCTTTGGACTAGCGTAACCTACGAGCAGTACTTC.

This clonotype showed up many times. J is TRBJ1-2 and V is TRBV7-9, with 12 nucleotides matching TRBD1. Germline CDR1 is SEHNR and CDR2 is FQNEAQ (reference sequence). V trimming: 1 base; J trimming: 6 bases; junction bases outside the gene matches: 6. The CDR3 consists of 16 residues. The CDR3 sequence: CASSLGLGQGAHGYTF. In DNA form, the CDR3 reads TGTGCCAGCAGCTTAGGGTTGGGACAGGGGGCGCATGGCTACACCTTC.

The sample holds many counts of this clonotype. V and J are TRBV4-1 and TRBJ2-3; 9 nucleotides agree with TRBD2. Trimming took 3 bases from V and 11 from J; bases not matched to a gene: 12. This CDR3 has 15 amino acids. Germline-derived CDR1 and CDR2 are MGHRA and YSYEKL. CDR3 in DNA: TGCGCCAGCAGCCAGACGGGACTAGCTGACGGGGTGCAGTATTTT. It specifies CASSQTGLADGVQYF.

This clonotype was seen more than once but under ten times. At one boundary the junction diverges from the germline segment, which might be a read error. The chain has TRBV7-7 and TRBJ2-1; 13 positions match TRBD2. The CDR3 contains 13 residues. Germline V gene lookup returns CDR1 SSHAT and CDR2 FNYEAQ (reference sequence). The CDR3 DNA follows: TGTGCTAGCAGCCCGGGACTAGCGGGGCCGCAGTTCTTC. Translated: CASSPGLAGPQFF.

This clonotype was observed at least ten times. The chain links TRBV7-9 to TRBJ2-1; the match to TRBD1 covers 9 bases. V lost 5 bases to trimming and J lost 6 bases; unmatched junction nucleotides: 11. Germline CDR1 reads SEHNR; CDR2 reads FQNEAQ (reference sequence). The CDR3 runs 16 residues. The chain's CDR3 is CASSPATGGRVNEQFF. The CDR3, as DNA: TGTGCCAGCAGCCCCGCGACAGGGGGAAGAGTCAATGAGCAGTTCTTC.

This chain uses TRBV20-1 with TRBJ2-7; 13 positions match TRBD2. V trimming: 2 bases; J trimming: 0 bases; junction bases outside the gene matches: 7. The germline CDR1 and CDR2 sequences are DFQATT and SNEGSKA (reference sequence). The CDR3 length is 17 residues. This chain's CDR3 is CSARPSGTSGASYEQYF. In DNA form, the CDR3 reads TGCAGTGCTAGACCCTCTGGGACTAGCGGGGCCTCCTACGAGCAGTACTTC.

The genes are TRBV5-5 and TRBJ2-7; TRBD1 matches 7 bases. This CDR3 has 15 amino acids. From germline, CDR1 is SGHKS and CDR2 YYEKEE (reference sequence). Germline trimming cut 1 base from V and 6 bases from J; bases unmatched to any gene: 10. The CDR3 sequence: CASSLTWTGGGEQYF. The CDR3 region has the DNA TGTGCCAGCAGCTTGACTTGGACAGGAGGAGGCGAGCAGTACTTC.

This clonotype has at least ten counts. The chain is built from TRBV30 and TRBJ2-2; possible D gene TRBD2, 7 bases. This CDR3 has 14 residues. The germline V gene encodes CDR1 GTSNPN and CDR2 SVGIG (reference sequence). The V end was cut by 8 bases, the J end by 3 bases, with 16 bases between. CDR3 sequence reads: CARGGQLDTGELFF. CDR3 bases: TGTGCCCGCGGGGGCCAACTCGACACCGGGGAGCTGTTTTTT.

Many counts were recorded for this clonotype. V is TRBV2 and J is TRBJ1-2; no clear D. Germline CDR1 reads SNHLY; CDR2 reads FYNNEI. V gave up 6 bases and J gave up 8 bases, with 16 bases separating them. This CDR3 has 13 residues. The CDR3 nucleotides are TGTGCCAGCAGCCGACTAGGGTTGGCCGGCTACACCTTC. It codes for CASSRLGLAGYTF.

This clonotype was counted ten times or more. The genes are TRBV5-5 and TRBJ2-1; TRBD1 matches 9 bases. Germline CDR1 is SGHKS and CDR2 is YYEKEE (reference sequence). The V gene end was trimmed by 2 bases and the J gene end by 7 bases; junction bases not matched to a gene: 4. The CDR3 is 14 residues long. The CDR3: CASSLTGGGNEQFF. The CDR3 nucleotides are TGTGCCAGCAGCTTAACAGGGGGCGGGAATGAGCAGTTCTTC.

This clonotype was picked up many times. The rearrangement uses TRBV9 and TRBJ1-1; the D is unclear. Germline V CDR1 and CDR2: SGDLS, YYNGEE. This CDR3 comprises 13 residues. Deletions cut 2 bases from V and 0 bases from J, with 5 bases between. CDR3 residues: CASSVILNTEAFF. As DNA, the CDR3 is TGTGCCAGCAGCGTCATCTTGAACACTGAAGCTTTCTTT.

This clonotype was observed many times. The chain carries TRBV6-5 and TRBJ2-6, with TRBD1 matching 10 bases. CDR3 length: 18 amino acids. Per the germline V gene, CDR1 is MNHEY and CDR2 is SVGAGI. The trim removed 2 bases at V and 2 bases at J, leaving 6 bases unmatched. DNA of the CDR3: TGTGCCAGCAGTTACAGGGGACAGGGGATTGCTGGGGCCAACGTCCTGACTTTC. It encodes CASSYRGQGIAGANVLTF.

Many counts were recorded for this clonotype. Written as DNA, the CDR3 is TGTGCCACCAGCCCTAGGACAGCTCTGAATGAAAAACTGTTTTTT. This sequence encodes CATSPRTALNEKLFF. This chain joins TRBV15 and TRBJ1-4; possibly TRBD1 for D (6 bases). The germline V gene encodes CDR1 LNHNV and CDR2 YYDKDF (reference sequence). V shed 5 bases and J shed 5 bases, with 15 bases lying between them. The CDR3 covers 15 residues.

The CDR3 DNA reads as TGTGCCAGCAGCTTAGGGGGTTGGGCTAGCGGATCCTACGAGCAGTACTTC. Its translation: CASSLGGWASGSYEQYF. V is TRBV7-6 and J is TRBJ2-7, with 7 bases lining up with TRBD2. The germline CDR1 and CDR2 sequences are SGHVS and FNYEAQ. The CDR3 is 17 residues long. V was clipped by 1 base and J by 1 base; unmatched bases: 10. The variable domain in full, completed from reference TRBV7-6 and TRBJ2-7, reads GAGVSQSPRYKVTKRGQDVALRCDPISGHVSLYWYRQALGQGPEFLTYFNYEAQQDKSGLPNDRFSAERPEGSISTLTIQRTEQRDSAMYRCASSLGGWASGSYEQYFGPGTRLTVT.